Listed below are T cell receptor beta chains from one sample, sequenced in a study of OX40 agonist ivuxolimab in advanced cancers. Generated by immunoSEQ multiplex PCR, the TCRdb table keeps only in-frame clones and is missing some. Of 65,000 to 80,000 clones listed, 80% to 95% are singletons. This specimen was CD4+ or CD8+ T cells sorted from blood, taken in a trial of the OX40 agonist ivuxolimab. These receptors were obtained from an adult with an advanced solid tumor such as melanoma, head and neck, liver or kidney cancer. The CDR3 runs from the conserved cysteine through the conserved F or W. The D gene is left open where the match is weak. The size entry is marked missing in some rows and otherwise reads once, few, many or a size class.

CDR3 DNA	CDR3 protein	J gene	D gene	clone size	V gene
TGTGCCAGCAGCTTGAAGACTAGCTCCCTTGTTATGGATACGCAGTATTTT	CASSLKTSSLVMDTQYF	TRBJ2-3	TRBD2	.	TRBV5-6
TGTGCCAGCAGCTTCGGACTAGCGGGACAAGAGACCCAGTACTTC	CASSFGLAGQETQYF	TRBJ2-5	TRBD2	.	TRBV5-4
TGCGCCAGCAGCCAAGACGGGACATCTTACGAGCAGTACTTC	CASSQDGTSYEQYF	TRBJ2-7	.	.	TRBV4-1
TGCGCCAGCAGTCTACAGGCCACTAACACTGAAGCTTTCTTT	CASSLQATNTEAFF	TRBJ1-1	.	.	TRBV5-1
TGTGCCAGCAGCCCGTACGGGGACAGGGCGTACAATGAGCAGTTCTTC	CASSPYGDRAYNEQFF	TRBJ2-1	TRBD1	once	TRBV7-9
TGTGCCAGCAGCTTAGCCATGTCCCAAGGGAACACCATATATTTT	CASSLAMSQGNTIYF	TRBJ1-3	.	once	TRBV7-9
TGTGCCAGCAGGAGAAGCGGAGGGACCTACAATGAGCAGTTCTTC	CASRRSGGTYNEQFF	TRBJ2-1	.	.	TRBV6-5
TGTGCCAGCAGTGAATTCGGGCAGGAGAACACTGAAGCTTTCTTT	CASSEFGQENTEAFF	TRBJ1-1	.	.	TRBV2
TGTGCCAGCAGCGCATACTTGGGCCCTAGCGGGATTCAGTACTTC	CASSAYLGPSGIQYF	TRBJ2-4	TRBD2	.	TRBV7-8
TGCAGCGTTGAGGCACCTGGGGACGAGCAGTACTTC	CSVEAPGDEQYF	TRBJ2-7	.	.	TRBV29-1
TGTGCCAGCAGCTCAGGACTAGCGGGAGGGGAGCTGTTTTTT	CASSSGLAGGELFF	TRBJ2-2	TRBD2	.	TRBV9
TGTGCCAGCAGCCTAGGGGGAGCGAGAGATACGCAGTATTTT	CASSLGGARDTQYF	TRBJ2-3	.	.	TRBV7-3
TGTGCCAGCAGCCAAAAGAGGGACAGGGGGTCACCCCTCCACTTT	CASSQKRDRGSPLHF	TRBJ1-6	TRBD1	once	TRBV4-2
TGTGCCAGCAGTACTACAGGGACCTATGGCTACACCTTC	CASSTTGTYGYTF	TRBJ1-2	.	.	TRBV6-6
TGTGCCAGCAGCCAGAGGACCGGATATTACGAGCAGTACTTC	CASSQRTGYYEQYF	TRBJ2-7	.	.	TRBV14
TGTGCCAGCAGACGGGACAGCCCCTCCTACGAGCAGTACTTC	CASRRDSPSYEQYF	TRBJ2-7	TRBD1	.	TRBV2
TGTGCCAGCAGTTACGAGGGTTATAACTATGGCTACACCTTC	CASSYEGYNYGYTF	TRBJ1-2	.	.	TRBV6-6
TGTGCCAGCAGTGGACAGATCTACGAGCAGTACTTC	CASSGQIYEQYF	TRBJ2-7	.	.	TRBV2
TGTGCCAGCAGCTTGTCCGACCTACGCCACAATTCACCCCTCCACTTT	CASSLSDLRHNSPLHF	TRBJ1-6	.	once	TRBV5-4
TGTGCCAGCAGTTTAAGGCAGAAAGCTTTCTTT	CASSLRQKAFF	TRBJ1-1	.	.	TRBV28
TGCGCCAGCAGCCCCGGGACTAGCGGAGGGGTCACAGATACGCAGTATTTT	CASSPGTSGGVTDTQYF	TRBJ2-3	TRBD2	.	TRBV5-1
TGTGCCAGCACCTCCTTCAGCGGGGCAGGAACCGGGGAGCTGTTTTTT	CASTSFSGAGTGELFF	TRBJ2-2	TRBD2	few	TRBV7-2
TGTGCCAGCAGTGGGCAGGAGCCCTACAATGAGCAGTTCTTC	CASSGQEPYNEQFF	TRBJ2-1	.	.	TRBV28
TGTGCCAGCAGCTTAAGGAGGGGCGGAGAGACCCAGTACTTC	CASSLRRGGETQYF	TRBJ2-5	.	.	TRBV7-2
TGTGCCATCAAGGGGGGGGACGGGGTAGCCGCCTCCTACGAGCAGTACTTC	CAIKGGDGVAASYEQYF	TRBJ2-7	.	once	TRBV10-3
TGTGCCAGCAGCCAAGCAGGGTCCCCGGGAGGCTACACCTTC	CASSQAGSPGGYTF	TRBJ1-2	.	.	TRBV28
TGTGCCAGCAGCTTAGTACAGGGGTGGGAAAAACTGTTTTTT	CASSLVQGWEKLFF	TRBJ1-4	TRBD1	.	TRBV7-6